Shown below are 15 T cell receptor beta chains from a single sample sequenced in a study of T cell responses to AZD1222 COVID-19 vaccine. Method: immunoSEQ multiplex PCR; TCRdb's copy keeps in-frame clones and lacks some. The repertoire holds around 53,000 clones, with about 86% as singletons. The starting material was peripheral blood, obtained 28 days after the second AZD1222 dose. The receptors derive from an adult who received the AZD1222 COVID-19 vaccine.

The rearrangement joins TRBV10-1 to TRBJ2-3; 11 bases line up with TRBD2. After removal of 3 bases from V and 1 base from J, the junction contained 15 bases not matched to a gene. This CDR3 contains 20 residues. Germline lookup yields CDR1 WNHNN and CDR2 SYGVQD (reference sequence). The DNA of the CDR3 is TGCGCCAGCAGTGAAAGTATCTTAGGACTAGCGGGCTCCCGCACAGATACGCAGTATTTT. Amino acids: CASSESILGLAGSRTDTQYF.

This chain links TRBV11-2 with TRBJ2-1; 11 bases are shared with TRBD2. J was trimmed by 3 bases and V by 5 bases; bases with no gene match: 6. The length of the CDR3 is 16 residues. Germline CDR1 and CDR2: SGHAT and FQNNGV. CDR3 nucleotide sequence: TGTGCCAGCAGCGATACCGGGACTAGCGGCTACAATGAGCAGTTCTTC. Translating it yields CASSDTGTSGYNEQFF.

CDR3 loop: CASSSLGDRGEPQHF. In DNA form, the CDR3 reads TGTGCCAGCAGCTCTCTAGGGGACAGGGGTGAGCCCCAGCATTTT. The chain combines TRBV7-9 with TRBJ1-5, with 10 bases fitting TRBD1. CDR3 length: 15 amino acids. Germline V CDR1 and CDR2: SEHNR, FQNEAQ (reference sequence). With V trimmed by 4 bases and J by 8 bases, 8 bases remained unmatched.

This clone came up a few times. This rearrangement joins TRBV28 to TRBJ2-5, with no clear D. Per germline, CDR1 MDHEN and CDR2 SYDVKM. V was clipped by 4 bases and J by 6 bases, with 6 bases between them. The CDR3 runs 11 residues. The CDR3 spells CASSSGKTQYF. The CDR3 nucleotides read TGTGCCAGCAGTTCGGGCAAGACCCAGTACTTC. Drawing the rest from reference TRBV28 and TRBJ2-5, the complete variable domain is DVKVTQSSRYLVKRTGEKVFLECVQDMDHENMFWYRQDPGLGLRLIYFSYDVKMKEKGDIPEGYSVSREKKERFSLILESASTNQTSMYLCASSSGKTQYFGPGTRLLVL.

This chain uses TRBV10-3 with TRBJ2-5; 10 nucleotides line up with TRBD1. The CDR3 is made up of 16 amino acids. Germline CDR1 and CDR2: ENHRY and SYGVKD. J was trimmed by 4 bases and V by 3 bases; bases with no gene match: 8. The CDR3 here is CAISEFGGQGGETQYF. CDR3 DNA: TGTGCCATCAGTGAATTTGGCGGACAGGGGGGAGAGACCCAGTACTTC.

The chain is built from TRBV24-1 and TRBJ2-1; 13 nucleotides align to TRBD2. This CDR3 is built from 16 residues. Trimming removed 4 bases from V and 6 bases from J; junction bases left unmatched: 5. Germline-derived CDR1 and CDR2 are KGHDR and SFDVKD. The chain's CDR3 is CATSDPGLAGRNEQFF. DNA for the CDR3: TGTGCCACCAGTGACCCGGGACTAGCGGGACGCAATGAGCAGTTCTTC.

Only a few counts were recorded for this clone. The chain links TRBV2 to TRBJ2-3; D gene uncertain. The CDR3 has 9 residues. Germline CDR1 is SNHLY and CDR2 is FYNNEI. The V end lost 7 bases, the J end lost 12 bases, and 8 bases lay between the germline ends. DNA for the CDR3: TGTGCCAGCAAGCTTCCCCAGTATTTT. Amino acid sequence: CASKLPQYF.

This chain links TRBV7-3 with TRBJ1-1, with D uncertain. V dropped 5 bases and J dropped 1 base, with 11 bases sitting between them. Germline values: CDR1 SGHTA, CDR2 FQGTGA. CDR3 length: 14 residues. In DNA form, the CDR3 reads TGTGCCAGCAGCACGGCGGGAGGGAACACTGAAGCTTTCTTT. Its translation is CASSTAGGNTEAFF.

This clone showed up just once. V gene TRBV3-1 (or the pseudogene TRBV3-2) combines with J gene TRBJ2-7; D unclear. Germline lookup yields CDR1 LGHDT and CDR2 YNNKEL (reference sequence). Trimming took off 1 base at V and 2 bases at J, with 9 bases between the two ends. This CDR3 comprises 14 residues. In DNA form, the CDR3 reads TGTGCCAGCAGCCAAGGAGGTAATGCCTACGAGCAGTACTTC. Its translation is CASSQGGNAYEQYF.

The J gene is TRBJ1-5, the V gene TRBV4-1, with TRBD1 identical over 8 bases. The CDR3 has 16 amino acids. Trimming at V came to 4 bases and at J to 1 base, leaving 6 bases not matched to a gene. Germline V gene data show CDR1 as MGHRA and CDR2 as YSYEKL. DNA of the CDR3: TGCGCCAGCAGCCCTCAGGGGGCAAGGAGCAATCAGCCCCAGCATTTT. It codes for CASSPQGARSNQPQHF.

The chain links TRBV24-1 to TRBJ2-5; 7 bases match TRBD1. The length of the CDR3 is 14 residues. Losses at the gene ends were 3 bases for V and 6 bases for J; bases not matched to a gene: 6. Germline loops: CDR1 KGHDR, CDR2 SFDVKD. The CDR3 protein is CATSDRQGVQTQYF. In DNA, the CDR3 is TGTGCCACCAGTGATAGACAGGGAGTGCAGACCCAGTACTTC.

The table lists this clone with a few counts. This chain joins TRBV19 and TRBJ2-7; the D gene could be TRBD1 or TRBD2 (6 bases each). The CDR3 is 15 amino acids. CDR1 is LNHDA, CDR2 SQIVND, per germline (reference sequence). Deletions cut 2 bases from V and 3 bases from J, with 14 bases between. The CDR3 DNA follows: TGTGCCAGTAGTATATGGGGGGCAGGGATCTACGAGCAGTACTTC. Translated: CASSIWGAGIYEQYF.

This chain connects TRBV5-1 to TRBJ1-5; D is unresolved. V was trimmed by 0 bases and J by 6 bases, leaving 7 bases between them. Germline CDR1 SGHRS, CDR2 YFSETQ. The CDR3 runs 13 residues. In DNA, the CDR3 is TGCGCCAGCAGCTTGGATCCGGGTCAGCCCCAGCATTTT. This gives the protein CASSLDPGQPQHF.

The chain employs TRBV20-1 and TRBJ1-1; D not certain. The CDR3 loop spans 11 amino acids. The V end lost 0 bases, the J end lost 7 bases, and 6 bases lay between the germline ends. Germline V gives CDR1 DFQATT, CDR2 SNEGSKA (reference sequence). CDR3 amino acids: CSARDEGEAFF. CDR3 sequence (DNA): TGCAGTGCTAGAGATGAGGGTGAAGCTTTCTTT.

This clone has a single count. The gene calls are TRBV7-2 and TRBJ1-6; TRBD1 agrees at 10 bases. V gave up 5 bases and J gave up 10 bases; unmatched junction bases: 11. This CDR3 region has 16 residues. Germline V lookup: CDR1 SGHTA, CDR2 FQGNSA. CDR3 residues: CASSTYGGQGRSPLHF. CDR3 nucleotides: TGTGCCAGCAGCACCTATGGGGGACAGGGGAGGTCACCCCTCCACTTT.